The 31 T cell receptor beta chains reported below all come from one sample, sequenced in a study of cytomegalovirus exposure and HLA in healthy donors. The PCR made use of 60 Vbeta and 13 Jbeta primers. Generated by immunoSEQ multiplex PCR, the TCRdb table keeps only in-frame clones and is missing some. The data contain around 130,000 clones, approximately 70% of them singletons. The sample consisted of PBMCs. All receptors come from a man younger than 30 in good health and CMV-seronegative.

V is TRBV30 and J is TRBJ2-5; TRBD2 matches at 7 bases. The length of the CDR3 is 13 residues. V lost 7 bases to trimming and J lost 3 bases; unmatched junction nucleotides: 8. CDR1 and CDR2 (germline): GTSNPN, SVGIG (reference sequence). The CDR3 here is CASLRGDKETQYF. CDR3 DNA sequence: TGTGCCTCCTTACGGGGGGATAAAGAGACCCAGTACTTC.

About this clone: Its ends do not fully match the called genes, so a read error is possible. The chain couples TRBV20-1 to TRBJ1-2; D is unclear. The CDR3 totals 8 residues. Per germline, CDR1 DFQATT and CDR2 SNEGSKA (reference sequence). The CDR3 spells CSASPLSF. In DNA form, the CDR3 reads TGCAGTGCTAGTCCGTTATCCTTC.

The chain links TRBV30 to TRBJ1-2; D remains unclear. Between the trimmed V and J ends, which lost 8 bases and 8 bases, there was a span of 9 bases. Per the germline V gene, CDR1 is GTSNPN and CDR2 is SVGIG (reference sequence). The CDR3 has 9 residues. The CDR3 sequence: CALTSGYTF. DNA for the CDR3: TGTGCCCTCACTTCAGGCTACACCTTC.

V and J are TRBV7-9 and TRBJ2-3; 9 positions match TRBD2. CDR1 and CDR2 from the germline V gene are SEHNR and FQNEAQ (reference sequence). With 3 bases clipped from V and 6 bases from J, the junction kept 7 bases outside the gene matches. This CDR3 has 15 residues. In nucleotides, the CDR3 is TGTGCCAGCAGCTTCCCCGCGGGAGGGGTCGATACGCAGTATTTT. This codes for CASSFPAGGVDTQYF.

V and J are TRBV5-6 and TRBJ2-3, with TRBD2 matching 8 bases. The CDR3 runs to 17 residues. Losses at the gene ends were 3 bases for V and 0 bases for J; bases not matched to a gene: 9. CDR1 is SGHDT, CDR2 YYEEEE, per germline. Written as DNA, the CDR3 is TGTGCCAGCAGCTCGGTACCGGGACTAGAGAGCACAGATACGCAGTATTTT. It encodes CASSSVPGLESTDTQYF.

This clone was seen a handful of times. The V and J genes are TRBV19 and TRBJ1-1, with D tentatively TRBD1 (6 bases). The V gene's germline CDR1 is LNHDA and CDR2 SQIVND (reference sequence). This CDR3 has 16 amino acids. V was clipped by 7 bases and J by 4 bases, with 22 bases between them. Here the CDR3 DNA reads TGTGCCAGTACCCTAATGGGGAACAGGGTGGGCACTGAAGCTTTCTTT. Residues: CASTLMGNRVGTEAFF.

In this sample, this clone turned up once. This sequence joins TRBV30 and TRBJ2-7, with a possible D match to TRBD2 (6 bases). There are 12 residues in the CDR3. V was shortened by 2 bases and J by 5 bases, with 10 bases between the two germline ends. CDR1 and CDR2 (germline): GTSNPN, SVGIG (reference sequence). The CDR3 nucleotides are TGTGCCTGGAGTCAGGGAGGCGACGAGCAGTACTTC. Translating gives CAWSQGGDEQYF.

This clone was seen only a few times. V usage is TRBV28 and J usage is TRBJ1-5; D perhaps matches TRBD1 (6 bases). The CDR3 sequence is 20 residues long. With 3 bases removed from V and 3 bases from J, the gap between germline ends came to 27 bases. Germline lookup yields CDR1 MDHEN and CDR2 SYDVKM. This CDR3 reads CASSFEVALQGILVNQPQHF. DNA for the CDR3: TGTGCCAGCAGTTTTGAGGTCGCTCTTCAGGGGATCTTAGTCAATCAGCCCCAGCATTTT.

In this sample, this clone turned up a few times. This chain connects TRBV4-1 to TRBJ1-1; weak D call: TRBD1 (6 bases). The CDR3 contains 15 residues. V was cut by 4 bases and J by 3 bases, with 15 bases left in between. The germline CDR1 and CDR2 sequences are MGHRA and YSYEKL. This chain's CDR3 is CASSLSPGVYTEAFF. DNA for the CDR3: TGCGCCAGCAGCCTATCCCCAGGGGTTTACACTGAAGCTTTCTTT.

This rearrangement joins TRBV5-6 to TRBJ2-3, with 8 positions matching TRBD2. Germline assignment: CDR1 SGHDT and CDR2 YYEEEE. The CDR3 extends over 15 amino acids. V lost 1 base to trimming and J lost 3 bases; unmatched junction nucleotides: 4. CDR3 coding DNA: TGTGCCAGCAGCTTGCCGGGACTAGGAACAGATACGCAGTATTTT. This encodes CASSLPGLGTDTQYF.

This rearrangement joins TRBV28 to TRBJ2-7, with 11 nucleotides matching TRBD1. Germline V CDR1 and CDR2: MDHEN, SYDVKM. With V trimmed by 5 bases and J by 3 bases, 6 bases remained unmatched. This CDR3 is 15 amino acids long. The CDR3 nucleotides are TGTGCCAGCAGTCTGGGACAGGGGGTCCTCTACGAGCAGTACTTC. This sequence encodes CASSLGQGVLYEQYF. Variable domain in full (rest from reference TRBV28 and TRBJ2-7): DVKVTQSSRYLVKRTGEKVFLECVQDMDHENMFWYRQDPGLGLRLIYFSYDVKMKEKGDIPEGYSVSREKKERFSLILESASTNQTSMYLCASSLGQGVLYEQYFGPGTRLTVT.

This clone was picked up a small number of times. The chain recombines TRBV15 with TRBJ1-2; a weak D match, TRBD1 (5 bases). This CDR3 has 17 amino acids. The V end was cut by 0 bases, the J end by 8 bases, with 22 bases between. CDR1 and CDR2 from the germline V gene are LNHNV and YYDKDF (reference sequence). The chain's CDR3 is CATSRDPLPGPIRGYTF. The CDR3 nucleotides read TGTGCCACCAGCAGAGATCCTCTACCAGGGCCTATCCGGGGCTACACCTTC.

The chain uses TRBV4-3 and TRBJ2-7; tentatively, D is TRBD2 (6 bases). Per germline, CDR1 LGHNA and CDR2 YSLEER. With 1 base removed from V and 2 bases from J, the gap between germline ends came to 12 bases. The length of the CDR3 is 15 residues. This chain's CDR3 is CASSQVAGTPYEQYF. DNA for the CDR3: TGCGCCAGCAGCCAAGTGGCGGGAACGCCCTACGAGCAGTACTTC.

V is TRBV5-1 and J is TRBJ1-2, with 8 bases that match TRBD1. CDR3 length: 16 residues. V shed 7 bases, J shed 8 bases, and the junction held 19 bases outside the gene matches. Germline V CDR1 and CDR2: SGHRS, YFSETQ. The CDR3 spells CASGPQSGQGKEGYTF. The CDR3 DNA follows: TGCGCCAGCGGGCCCCAATCAGGACAGGGAAAAGAAGGCTACACCTTC.

The chain is built from TRBV18 and TRBJ2-5, with a possible D match to TRBD2 (6 bases). The CDR3 runs to 13 residues. Trimming shortened V by 3 bases and J by 2 bases, and 7 bases separated the two germline ends. The germline CDR1 and CDR2 sequences are KGHSH and LQKENI. CDR3 sequence (DNA): TGTGCCAGCTCACCGGCGGGGCAAGAGACCCAGTACTTC. This codes for CASSPAGQETQYF.

This clone appeared a few times. The V call is TRBV7-8, the J call TRBJ1-2; no firm D call. CDR3 size: 16 residues. Germline V gene lookup returns CDR1 SGHVS and CDR2 FQNEAQ. V was trimmed by 0 bases and J by 4 bases, leaving 15 bases between them. The CDR3 sequence: CASSLAHGGIVYGYTF. Written as DNA, the CDR3 is TGTGCCAGCAGCTTAGCGCATGGAGGGATCGTCTATGGCTACACCTTC.

This clone was picked up a small number of times. The J gene is TRBJ1-2, the V gene TRBV5-6; D perhaps matches TRBD1 (5 bases). CDR1 and CDR2 (germline): SGHDT, YYEEEE. This CDR3 contains 14 residues. V lost 0 bases and J lost 7, with 13 bases in between. CDR3 region: CASSLEGQGCGYTF. The DNA of the CDR3 is TGTGCCAGCAGCTTGGAAGGGCAGGGATGTGGCTACACCTTC.

The chain joins TRBV6-5 to TRBJ1-4; 7 bases are a match to TRBD1. The ends lost 7 bases at V and 0 bases at J; junction bases unmatched: 5. This CDR3 is 15 amino acids long. The germline V gene encodes CDR1 MNHEY and CDR2 SVGAGI. The CDR3 DNA reads TGTGCCAGCAAAGGTCAGGGGGCAACTAATGAAAAACTGTTTTTT. Translation gives CASKGQGATNEKLFF.

The chain has TRBV27 and TRBJ1-1, with D perhaps matching TRBD1 (5 bases). Germline assignment: CDR1 MNHEY and CDR2 SMNVEV (reference sequence). Between the trimmed V and J ends, which lost 7 bases and 2 bases, there was a span of 14 bases. This CDR3 is 14 amino acids long. DNA for the CDR3: TGTGCCAGCAAATTGGCGACAGCTAACACTGAAGCTTTCTTT. Its protein is CASKLATANTEAFF.

The gene calls are TRBV6-6 and TRBJ2-7; 7 bases are a match to TRBD1. The CDR3 loop spans 14 amino acids. V gave up 2 bases and J gave up 2 bases; unmatched junction bases: 3. Germline loops: CDR1 MNHNY, CDR2 SVGAGI (reference sequence). Here the CDR3 reads CASSYGQGAYEQYF. CDR3 sequence (DNA): TGTGCCAGCAGTTACGGGCAGGGGGCCTACGAGCAGTACTTC.

The V gene is TRBV5-8, the J gene TRBJ2-7; a weak D match, TRBD2 (8 bases). V was trimmed by 4 bases and J by 7 bases, leaving 24 bases between them. CDR1 is SGHTS and CDR2 is YDEGEE in the germline V gene. The CDR3 runs to 16 residues. Here the CDR3 DNA reads TGTGCCAGCAGCGGCGGGGGGACAGCCTCACATGGGGAGCAGTACTTC. This sequence encodes CASSGGGTASHGEQYF.

V is TRBV5-6 and J is TRBJ2-1; TRBD2 matches 12 bases. With 3 bases clipped from V and 8 bases from J, the junction kept 15 bases outside the gene matches. CDR1 is SGHDT, CDR2 YYEEEE, per germline. This CDR3 has 18 residues. CDR3 nucleotides: TGTGCCAGCAGCTCCTTGGCGGCTAGCGGGAGGGGCCACGATGAGCAGTTCTTC. Translation: CASSSLAASGRGHDEQFF.

This clone was seen only a few times. The chain has TRBV2 and TRBJ2-1; TRBD1 matches at 9 bases. Germline V lookup: CDR1 SNHLY, CDR2 FYNNEI. The CDR3 runs 17 residues. The V gene end was trimmed by 3 bases and the J gene end by 1 base; junction bases not matched to a gene: 7. Here the CDR3 reads CASSELRDRVSYNEQFF. CDR3 sequence (DNA): TGTGCCAGCAGTGAGTTGAGGGACAGGGTATCCTACAATGAGCAGTTCTTC.

There are a few counts of this clone. The chain has TRBV19 and TRBJ2-5; possible D gene TRBD1, 6 bases. CDR3 length: 14 amino acids. CDR1 LNHDA and CDR2 SQIVND come from the germline V gene (reference sequence). Trimming took off 5 bases at V and 1 base at J, with 11 bases between the two ends. In DNA, the CDR3 is TGTGCCAGTAGTCACGGACAGCTCCAAGAGACCCAGTACTTC. Its translation is CASSHGQLQETQYF.

This sequence joins TRBV10-2 and TRBJ2-7; D uncertain. The CDR3 is made up of 13 amino acids. V dropped 4 bases and J dropped 3 bases, with 10 bases sitting between them. CDR1 and CDR2 (germline): WSHSY, SAAADI. The CDR3 here is CASSVVPDYEQYF. The CDR3, as DNA: TGCGCCAGCAGTGTAGTACCCGACTACGAGCAGTACTTC.

This clone was detected once. The chain links TRBV7-9 to TRBJ2-7, with 9 positions matching TRBD1. The germline gives CDR1 SEHNR, CDR2 FQNEAQ (reference sequence). V lost 3 bases and J lost 0; bases outside the gene matches: 6. This CDR3 region has 16 residues. The CDR3 DNA is TGTGCCAGCAGCTTCGGGACAGGGACTTTCTCCTACGAGCAGTACTTC. Translating it yields CASSFGTGTFSYEQYF. The full variable domain, rest sourced from reference TRBV7-9 and TRBJ2-7, is DTGVSQNPRHKITKRGQNVTFRCDPISEHNRLYWYRQTLGQGPEFLTYFQNEAQLEKSRLLSDRFSAERPKGSFSTLEIQRTEQGDSAMYLCASSFGTGTFSYEQYFGPGTRLTVT.

The chain recombines TRBV29-1 with TRBJ2-2; 14 nucleotides agree with TRBD2. Germline loops: CDR1 SQVTM, CDR2 ANQGSEA. Losses at the gene ends were 6 bases for V and 4 bases for J; bases not matched to a gene: 4. CDR3 size: 15 residues. The CDR3 spells CSVGGLAGGTGELFF. CDR3 in DNA: TGCAGCGTCGGTGGACTAGCGGGGGGCACCGGGGAGCTGTTTTTT.

The chain recombines TRBV7-9 with TRBJ2-3; 7 bases fit TRBD2. Germline trimming cut 5 bases from V and 2 bases from J; bases unmatched to any gene: 4. This CDR3 has 14 amino acids. Germline loops: CDR1 SEHNR, CDR2 FQNEAQ (reference sequence). CDR3 DNA: TGTGCCAGCAGCCCGAGCGGGGACACAGATACGCAGTATTTT. Amino acids: CASSPSGDTDTQYF. Full variable domain (outside the CDR3, taken from reference TRBV7-9 and TRBJ2-3): DTGVSQNPRHKITKRGQNVTFRCDPISEHNRLYWYRQTLGQGPEFLTYFQNEAQLEKSRLLSDRFSAERPKGSFSTLEIQRTEQGDSAMYLCASSPSGDTDTQYFGPGTRLTVL.

The chain joins TRBV28 to TRBJ1-2, with D perhaps matching TRBD1 (6 bases). This CDR3 comprises 13 residues. Germline CDR1 MDHEN, CDR2 SYDVKM. V dropped 2 bases and J dropped 4 bases, with 8 bases sitting between them. CDR3 protein: CASSLTGIYGYTF. The CDR3 nucleotides read TGTGCCAGCAGTTTAACAGGGATCTATGGCTACACCTTC.

V gene TRBV19 combines with J gene TRBJ2-7; possibly TRBD2 for D (5 bases). Trimming took off 1 base at V and 2 bases at J, with 6 bases between the two ends. The CDR3 has 13 residues. The germline CDR1 and CDR2 sequences are LNHDA and SQIVND (reference sequence). The CDR3 DNA reads as TGTGCCAGTAGTATAGGAGGGACCTACGAGCAGTACTTC. It yields the protein CASSIGGTYEQYF.

The rearrangement links TRBV19 to TRBJ2-2, with 9 bases identical to TRBD2. The CDR3 totals 18 residues. With V trimmed by 3 bases and J by 0 bases, 8 bases remained unmatched. From germline, CDR1 is LNHDA and CDR2 SQIVND (reference sequence). The CDR3 here is CASSILREGPSNTGELFF. The CDR3 DNA reads TGTGCCAGTAGTATCTTGCGGGAGGGCCCTTCGAACACCGGGGAGCTGTTTTTT. Together with reference TRBV19 and TRBJ2-2, the CDR3 gives the full variable domain: DGGITQSPKYLFRKEGQNVTLSCEQNLNHDAMYWYRQDPGQGLRLIYYSQIVNDFQKGDIAEGYSVSREKKESFPLTVTSAQKNPTAFYLCASSILREGPSNTGELFFGEGSRLTVL.